The 28 T cell receptor beta chains listed next were all sequenced from one sample in a study of OX40 agonist ivuxolimab in advanced cancers. Measured with immunoSEQ multiplex PCR; TCRdb has only the in-frame clones, and not every one. The sample carries about 37,000 clones, over 80% recorded once. This material consisted of CD4+ or CD8+ T cells sorted from blood, taken in a trial of the OX40 agonist ivuxolimab. These TCRs come from an adult with an advanced solid tumor such as melanoma, head and neck, liver or kidney cancer.

J is TRBJ2-1 and V is TRBV15, with TRBD1 matching 9 bases. Per germline, CDR1 LNHNV and CDR2 YYDKDF (reference sequence). J was trimmed by 7 bases and V by 6 bases; bases with no gene match: 13. This CDR3 is 16 amino acids long. CDR3 protein: CATSIGAGTGRNEQFF. DNA for the CDR3: TGTGCCACCAGTATCGGGGCCGGGACAGGGCGGAATGAGCAGTTCTTC.

The chain has TRBV27 and TRBJ1-6; D might be TRBD1 (5 bases). In germline, CDR1 is MNHEY, CDR2 SMNVEV (reference sequence). V was trimmed by 6 bases and J by 7 bases, leaving 19 bases between them. The CDR3 totals 16 residues. The CDR3 here is CASSASGTLRNSPLHF. The DNA of the CDR3 is TGTGCCAGCAGCGCGTCCGGGACCTTACGGAATTCACCCCTCCACTTT.

This clone was seen more than once but under ten times. V gene TRBV5-8 combines with J gene TRBJ2-4; D unclear. Deletions cut 3 bases from V and 0 bases from J, with 7 bases between. Germline V gives CDR1 SGHTS, CDR2 YDEGEE. There are 14 residues in the CDR3. For the CDR3, the DNA is TGTGCCAGCAGCTCACCTCTAGCCAAAAACATTCAGTACTTC. Its translation is CASSSPLAKNIQYF.

J is TRBJ2-7 and V is TRBV2; TRBD2 aligns across 9 bases. CDR3 length equals 17 residues. The V gene's germline CDR1 is SNHLY and CDR2 FYNNEI. The ends lost 2 bases at V and 3 bases at J; junction bases unmatched: 11. The CDR3 here is CASSEIPGLALSYEQYF. The CDR3 DNA follows: TGTGCCAGCAGTGAAATCCCGGGACTAGCCCTCAGCTACGAGCAGTACTTC.

V gene TRBV28 combines with J gene TRBJ1-1, with D maybe TRBD1 (6 bases). Looked up from germline, CDR1 is MDHEN and CDR2 is SYDVKM. The CDR3 is 13 amino acids. V shed 3 bases and J shed 8 bases, with 13 bases lying between them. As DNA, the CDR3 is TGTGCCAGCAGTTTGGCGGGGGGGCAGGAAGCTTTCTTT. Translating it yields CASSLAGGQEAFF.

The chain combines TRBV5-1 with TRBJ2-3, with TRBD1 matching over 8 bases. The J segment lost 1 base and the V segment lost 2 bases, leaving 3 bases of the junction unmatched. The germline CDR1 and CDR2 sequences are SGHRS and YFSETQ. CDR3 size: 15 residues. The CDR3 reads CASSFVGQGTDTQYF. DNA for the CDR3: TGCGCCAGCAGCTTCGTGGGACAGGGCACAGATACGCAGTATTTT. The variable domain in full, with the rest retrieved from reference TRBV5-1 and TRBJ2-3, is KAGVTQTPRYLIKTRGQQVTLSCSPISGHRSVSWYQQTPGQGLQFLFEYFSETQRNKGNFPGRFSGRQFSNSRSEMNVSTLELGDSALYLCASSFVGQGTDTQYFGPGTRLTVL.

This chain connects TRBV9 to TRBJ2-3; D not resolved. Germline-derived CDR1 and CDR2 are SGDLS and YYNGEE. CDR3 length equals 15 residues. Deletions cut 0 bases from V and 4 bases from J, with 12 bases between. CDR3 residues: CASSVEGSRADTQYF. CDR3 bases: TGTGCCAGCAGCGTAGAAGGGTCCCGAGCAGATACGCAGTATTTT.

The DNA of the CDR3 is TGTGCCAGCAGCTTTCGGGCGGCTAAGGTGGGGGAGCAGTACTTC. Translating gives CASSFRAAKVGEQYF. The chain is built from TRBV5-6 and TRBJ2-7, with D hard to call. The CDR3 runs to 15 residues. V was shortened by 2 bases and J by 7 bases, with 19 bases between the two germline ends. Germline V CDR1 and CDR2: SGHDT, YYEEEE.

The V and J genes are TRBV6-6 and TRBJ1-3, with 7 positions matching TRBD1. After removal of 7 bases from V and 0 bases from J, the junction contained 9 bases not matched to a gene. Germline V gives CDR1 MNHNY, CDR2 SVGAGI (reference sequence). The CDR3 is 16 amino acids. CDR3 loop: CASMARDRGSGNTIYF. The CDR3 nucleotides read TGTGCCAGCATGGCTCGGGACAGAGGCTCTGGAAACACCATATATTTT.

The chain is built from TRBV5-1 and TRBJ2-3; 8 bases are a match to TRBD1. Germline V gene sequence: CDR1 SGHRS, CDR2 YFSETQ. The CDR3 spans 14 residues. Unmatched junction bases numbered 0, after V lost 0 bases and J lost 3 bases. The CDR3 nucleotides are TGCGCCAGCAGCTTGGGGACAGGGACAGATACGCAGTATTTT. This codes for CASSLGTGTDTQYF.

V usage is TRBV9 and J usage is TRBJ2-7, with D unresolved. The CDR3 runs 11 residues. The V gene lost 3 bases and the J gene lost 4 bases, with 5 bases spanning the gap. CDR1 is SGDLS, CDR2 YYNGEE, per germline. The CDR3 is CASSAGYEQYF. The CDR3 DNA follows: TGTGCCAGCAGCGCGGGTTACGAGCAGTACTTC.

The CDR3 protein is CASSQGGPGELFF. In nucleotides, the CDR3 is TGTGCCAGTAGCCAAGGGGGTCCCGGGGAGCTGTTTTTT. V is TRBV19 and J is TRBJ2-2; D is possibly TRBD1 (6 bases). The CDR3 is made up of 13 amino acids. Trimming removed 6 bases from V and 6 bases from J, with 11 bases in between. The germline V gene encodes CDR1 LNHDA and CDR2 SQIVND (reference sequence).

The chain combines TRBV21-1 with TRBJ2-3. TRBV21-1 is a pseudogene. The CDR3 extends over 14 amino acids. CDR3 DNA: TGTGCCAGCTCTAATGGATTTCCTAAAGATACGCAGTATTTT. It is translated as CASSNGFPKDTQYF.

The rearrangement links TRBV6-5 to TRBJ1-6, with no clear D. Trimming took 6 bases from V and 7 from J, leaving 10 bases between them. The CDR3 totals 13 residues. CDR1 and CDR2 (germline): MNHEY, SVGAGI. The CDR3, as DNA: TGTGCCAGCAGGGCAGAGCTGAATTCACCCCTCCACTTT. Amino acids: CASRAELNSPLHF.

This clone has a handful of counts. V usage is TRBV27 and J usage is TRBJ2-1; D is unclear. Trimming took off 3 bases at V and 0 bases at J, with 9 bases between the two ends. The CDR3 has 15 residues. Germline V gene sequence: CDR1 MNHEY, CDR2 SMNVEV (reference sequence). The CDR3 is CASSFTPSSYNEQFF. In nucleotides, the CDR3 is TGTGCCAGCAGTTTTACTCCAAGCTCCTACAATGAGCAGTTCTTC.

This chain uses TRBV11-1 with TRBJ2-7; 13 bases are shared with TRBD2. The CDR3 length is 16 residues. The germline gives CDR1 SGHAT, CDR2 FQDESV (reference sequence). The V gene end was trimmed by 4 bases and the J gene end by 1 base; junction bases not matched to a gene: 4. The CDR3 is CASSSGTSGESYEQYF. CDR3 nucleotides: TGTGCCAGCAGCTCCGGGACTAGCGGGGAGTCCTACGAGCAGTACTTC.

The chain employs TRBV6-1 and TRBJ2-2; 9 nucleotides match TRBD1. This CDR3 region has 15 residues. Per the germline V gene, CDR1 is MNHNS and CDR2 is SASEGT. Trimming cost V 11 bases and J 1 base; bases outside gene matches: 8. The CDR3 DNA sequence: TGTGCCGAGTACCGGGACAGGGAGAACACCGGGGAGCTGTTTTTT. Translation gives CAEYRDRENTGELFF.

The chain recombines TRBV5-8 with TRBJ1-4, with D uncertain. Germline V gives CDR1 SGHTS, CDR2 YDEGEE. This CDR3 spans 14 amino acids. The V gene lost 4 bases and the J gene lost 13 bases, with 20 bases spanning the gap. CDR3 bases: TGTGCCAGCAGCCTAATGATACGGTCCCCTCTACTGTTTTTT. Its protein is CASSLMIRSPLLFF.

The J gene is TRBJ2-5, the V gene TRBV2; tentatively, D is TRBD1 or TRBD2 (5 bases each). Per the germline V gene, CDR1 is SNHLY and CDR2 is FYNNEI. V gave up 8 bases and J gave up 5 bases, with 15 bases separating them. The length of the CDR3 is 13 residues. In DNA form, the CDR3 reads TGTGCCAGCTCCCCCCAGGGCGGGGAGACCCAGTACTTC. This translates into CASSPQGGETQYF. Looking up the rest from reference TRBV2 and TRBJ2-5 gives the full variable domain: EPEVTQTPSHQVTQMGQEVILRCVPISNHLYFYWYRQILGQKVEFLVSFYNNEISEKSEIFDDQFSVERPDGSNFTLKIRSTKLEDSAMYFCASSPQGGETQYFGPGTRLLVL.

The V gene is TRBV19, the J gene TRBJ1-4; no definite D call. The germline gives CDR1 LNHDA, CDR2 SQIVND (reference sequence). The V gene lost 0 bases and the J gene lost 0 bases, with 8 bases spanning the gap. This CDR3 has 16 amino acids. CDR3 nucleotides: TGTGCCAGTAGTATAGATGACACCTCAACTAATGAAAAACTGTTTTTT. Translation: CASSIDDTSTNEKLFF.

This rearrangement joins TRBV18 to TRBJ1-1; perhaps TRBD1 as D (6 bases). Trimming cost V 8 bases and J 1 base, with 14 bases left between them. The CDR3 is made up of 14 amino acids. Per germline, CDR1 KGHSH and CDR2 LQKENI. The CDR3 sequence is CASAQGPGNTEAFF. The DNA for the CDR3 is TGTGCCAGCGCACAGGGCCCTGGGAACACTGAAGCTTTCTTT.

This rearrangement joins TRBV4-2 to TRBJ2-1, with D hard to call. The CDR3 has 15 amino acids. V was shortened by 0 bases and J by 2 bases, with 8 bases between the two germline ends. CDR1 LGHNA and CDR2 YNFKEQ come from the germline V gene. As DNA, the CDR3 is TGTGCCAGCAGCCAAGACCCAATAACCTACAATGAGCAGTTCTTC. Translation gives CASSQDPITYNEQFF.

The rearrangement joins TRBV6-1 to TRBJ2-7; 16 positions match TRBD2. Per germline, CDR1 MNHNS and CDR2 SASEGT. V dropped 3 bases and J dropped 7; count of bases not matched to a gene: 15. The CDR3 length is 19 residues. The CDR3 is CASSDYSGTSGRAEREQYF. The CDR3 bases are TGTGCCAGCAGTGACTACTCCGGGACTAGCGGGAGGGCTGAGAGGGAGCAGTACTTC.

The rearrangement joins TRBV10-3 to TRBJ1-2, with a weak D call TRBD1 (6 bases). The germline V gene encodes CDR1 ENHRY and CDR2 SYGVKD. This CDR3 is 14 amino acids long. V lost 0 bases and J 2 bases, leaving 7 bases between the germline ends. The CDR3 DNA sequence: TGTGCCATCAGTGAGTCAACAGGGAACTATGGCTACACCTTC. It translates to CAISESTGNYGYTF.

Points on this clone: The junction departs from the called germline gene at one end, perhaps through a read error. The gene calls are TRBV7-3 and TRBJ2-7; a possible D gene is TRBD1 (6 bases). This CDR3 is built from 13 residues. CDR1 and CDR2 (germline): SGHTA, FQGTGA. DNA for the CDR3: TGTGCCAGCAGCCTAGGACTTGGGGGCGAGGAGTACTTC. Translating gives CASSLGLGGEEYF.

The CDR3 reads CASSLDSYNEQFF. The CDR3 nucleotides are TGTGCCAGCAGTTTAGACAGCTACAATGAGCAGTTCTTC. J is TRBJ2-1 and V is TRBV27; D is possibly TRBD1 (5 bases). The V end was cut by 2 bases, the J end by 3 bases, with 5 bases between. CDR3 length: 13 residues. The germline CDR1 and CDR2 sequences are MNHEY and SMNVEV (reference sequence).

The gene calls are TRBV2 and TRBJ2-3, with D possibly TRBD1 on 6 matching bases. This CDR3 contains 13 residues. The V gene's germline CDR1 is SNHLY and CDR2 FYNNEI. The V and J ends lost 6 bases and 4 bases respectively, with 11 bases between them. Here the CDR3 DNA reads TGTGCCAGCAGGCTCCAGGGGCCAGATACGCAGTATTTT. Translated: CASRLQGPDTQYF.

This chain links TRBV4-1 with TRBJ1-6, with D perhaps matching TRBD1 (5 bases). In germline, CDR1 is MGHRA, CDR2 YSYEKL. Trimming left V 5 bases short and J 8 bases short, with 19 bases between. The CDR3 extends over 16 amino acids. CDR3 sequence: CASSVIPRGKDSPLHF. In nucleotides, the CDR3 is TGCGCCAGCAGCGTTATTCCTCGGGGGAAGGATTCACCCCTCCACTTT.